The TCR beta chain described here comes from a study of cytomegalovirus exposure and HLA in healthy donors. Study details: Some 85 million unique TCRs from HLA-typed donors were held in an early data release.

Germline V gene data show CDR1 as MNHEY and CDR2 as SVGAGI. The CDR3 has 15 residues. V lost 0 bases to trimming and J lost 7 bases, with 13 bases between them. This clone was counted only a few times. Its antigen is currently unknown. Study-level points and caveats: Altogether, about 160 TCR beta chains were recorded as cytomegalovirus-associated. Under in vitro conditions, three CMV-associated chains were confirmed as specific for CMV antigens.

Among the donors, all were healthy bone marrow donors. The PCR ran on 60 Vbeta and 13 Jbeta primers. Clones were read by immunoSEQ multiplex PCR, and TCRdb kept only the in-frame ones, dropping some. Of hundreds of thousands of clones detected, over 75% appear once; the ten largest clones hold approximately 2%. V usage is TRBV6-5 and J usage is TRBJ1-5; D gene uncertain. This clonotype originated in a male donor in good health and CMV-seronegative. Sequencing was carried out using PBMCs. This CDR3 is CASSYSEGRRQPQHF. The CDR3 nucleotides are TGTGCCAGCAGTTACTCGGAGGGTCGGCGACAGCCCCAGCATTTT.